The source of this TCR beta chain is a study of blood T cell repertoires in COVID-19. Only in-frame clones appear in the TCRdb table, and some are missing; sequencing was by immunoSEQ multiplex PCR. Of around 400,000 clones listed, 87% are singletons. The J segment lost 3 bases and the V segment lost 1 base, leaving 7 bases of the junction unmatched. The CDR3 is 15 amino acids. CDR1 is SGHRS, CDR2 YFSETQ, per germline. The chain links TRBV5-1 to TRBJ2-7; 7 bases align to TRBD1. The receptor was derived from a woman aged 55-70 years with COVID-19, enrolled during active disease. Sequenced input: peripheral blood. CDR3 DNA sequence: TGCGCCAGCAGCTTGCGAGGGACAGCCAGCTACGAGCAGTACTTC. This gives the protein CASSLRGTASYEQYF. The entire variable domain, with the rest obtained from reference TRBV5-1 and TRBJ2-7, is as follows: KAGVTQTPRYLIKTRGQQVTLSCSPISGHRSVSWYQQTPGQGLQFLFEYFSETQRNKGNFPGRFSGRQFSNSRSEMNVSTLELGDSALYLCASSLRGTASYEQYFGPGTRLTVT.